Following are 26 T cell receptor beta chains from one sample sequenced in a study of neurological immune-mediated disorders. One entry per CDR3 protein results from TCRdb running MiXCR on the 5' RACE reads. The table lists roughly 66,000 distinct CDR3 sequences, around 5% of them singletons. Sequences were obtained from PBMCs. These receptors were obtained from a woman between 70 and 85 years old with multiple sclerosis.

This clonotype has at least ten counts. The rearrangement joins TRBV6-6 to TRBJ2-6; D gene uncertain. V lost 11 bases and J lost 0, with 11 bases in between. Germline V CDR1 and CDR2: MNHNY, SVGAGI (reference sequence). This CDR3 has 14 residues. The CDR3 DNA reads TGTGCCGTTAAAGGTACCTCTGGGGCCAACGTCCTGACTTTC. Amino acids: CAVKGTSGANVLTF.

This clonotype showed up many times. V usage is TRBV18 and J usage is TRBJ2-1; 8 positions agree with TRBD2. V gave up 3 bases and J gave up 7 bases; unmatched junction bases: 8. Looked up from germline, CDR1 is KGHSH and CDR2 is LQKENI. The CDR3 loop spans 15 amino acids. The CDR3 region is CASSPFQREQNEQFF. CDR3 sequence (DNA): TGTGCCAGCTCACCCTTCCAGCGGGAGCAGAATGAGCAGTTCTTC. Complete variable domain (other parts from reference TRBV18 and TRBJ2-1): NAGVMQNPRHLVRRRGQEARLRCSPMKGHSHVYWYRQLPEEGLKFMVYLQKENIIDESGMPKERFSAEFPKEGPSILRIQQVVRGDSAAYFCASSPFQREQNEQFFGPGTRLTVL.

In this sample, this clonotype turned up a few times. The V gene is TRBV25-1, the J gene TRBJ2-7, with TRBD2 identical over 8 bases. V dropped 0 bases and J dropped 5; count of bases not matched to a gene: 6. Germline CDR1 is MGHDK and CDR2 is SYGVNS. CDR3 length: 15 residues. The CDR3 nucleotides read TGTGCCAGCAGTGAATATTTAGGACTAGCCGACGAGCAGTACTTC. Amino acid sequence: CASSEYLGLADEQYF.

This clonotype was seen at least ten times. This chain joins TRBV3-1 and TRBJ2-3, with D tentatively TRBD2 (6 bases). CDR1 and CDR2 from the germline V gene are LGHDT and YNNKEL (reference sequence). The CDR3 extends over 15 amino acids. Trimming removed 1 base from V and 1 base from J, with 9 bases in between. This chain's CDR3 is CASSQGPSGTDTQYF. The CDR3 coding sequence is TGTGCCAGCAGCCAAGGTCCTAGCGGCACAGATACGCAGTATTTT.

This clonotype was detected only a few times. This chain connects TRBV7-2 to TRBJ2-5; D unresolved. The CDR3 sequence is 13 residues long. Trimming stripped 3 bases from V and 1 base from J, with 6 bases between. Germline V lookup: CDR1 SGHTA, CDR2 FQGNSA. The CDR3 protein is CASSFAVQETQYF. CDR3 nucleotides: TGTGCCAGCAGCTTTGCAGTCCAAGAGACCCAGTACTTC.

This clonotype was picked up many times. The genes are TRBV6-5 and TRBJ1-6; perhaps TRBD1 as D (6 bases). Trimming pared 7 bases from V and 5 bases from J, leaving 12 bases between. CDR1 and CDR2 from the germline V gene are MNHEY and SVGAGI. The CDR3 runs to 14 residues. CDR3 bases: TGTGCCAGCACCAGGGGCCTCGATAATTCACCCCTCCACTTT. Protein: CASTRGLDNSPLHF.

This rearrangement joins TRBV5-6 to TRBJ2-3; D gene unclear. The CDR3 spans 15 residues. Between the trimmed V and J ends, which lost 2 bases and 7 bases, there was a span of 17 bases. Germline CDR1 reads SGHDT; CDR2 reads YYEEEE. CDR3 sequence reads: CASSLERPLRHTQYF. DNA of the CDR3: TGTGCCAGCAGCTTAGAAAGGCCCCTCCGACATACGCAGTATTTT.

This clonotype showed up many times. The chain recombines TRBV5-1 with TRBJ2-6; TRBD1 aligns across 10 bases. Germline loops: CDR1 SGHRS, CDR2 YFSETQ. This CDR3 is built from 19 residues. Trimming took 4 bases from V and 0 from J; bases not matched to a gene: 10. The CDR3 sequence is CASSPQTGGLSSGANVLTF. The CDR3 coding sequence is TGCGCCAGCAGCCCCCAGACAGGGGGCTTGAGCTCTGGGGCCAACGTCCTGACTTTC.

As to this clonotype: Mismatch with germline at one junction end may stem from a read error. The J gene is TRBJ2-2, the V gene TRBV7-7, with D unresolved. CDR1 and CDR2 from the germline V gene are SSHAT and FNYEAQ (reference sequence). This CDR3 comprises 13 residues. The DNA for the CDR3 is TGTGCTAGCAGCTTGAAGAACACCGGGGAGCTGTTTTTT. This codes for CASSLKNTGELFF.

There are many counts of this clonotype. This chain connects TRBV21-1 to TRBJ1-5; the D segment call TRBD1 is taken from the table without a DNA check. TRBV21-1 is noted as a pseudogene. The CDR3 spans 16 residues. In DNA, the CDR3 is TGTGCCAGCAGCAAACCGGACAGGGGGCCTTTTCAGCCCCAGCATTTT. It is translated as CASSKPDRGPFQPQHF.

This clonotype was detected many times. The gene calls are TRBV5-1 and TRBJ2-7, with TRBD2 matching over 8 bases. The CDR3 covers 17 residues. Germline values: CDR1 SGHRS, CDR2 YFSETQ. V gave up 2 bases and J gave up 1 base; unmatched junction bases: 11. The CDR3 reads CASSFQGLARGSYEQYF. The CDR3 DNA follows: TGCGCCAGCAGCTTCCAAGGACTAGCCCGGGGGTCCTACGAGCAGTACTTC.

V gene TRBV3-1 combines with J gene TRBJ2-3, with 9 nucleotides matching TRBD2. The CDR3 spans 15 residues. V lost 2 bases to trimming and J lost 2 bases; unmatched junction nucleotides: 2. Germline V lookup: CDR1 LGHDT, CDR2 YNNKEL (reference sequence). CDR3 sequence (DNA): TGTGCCAGCAGCCAACTAGCGGGGAACACAGATACGCAGTATTTT. As protein: CASSQLAGNTDTQYF.

At least ten counts were recorded for this clonotype. V and J are TRBV29-1 and TRBJ1-2; perhaps TRBD1 as D (6 bases). Germline CDR1 and CDR2: SQVTM and ANQGSEA. The CDR3 covers 14 residues. V was cut by 3 bases and J by 7 bases, with 18 bases left in between. For the CDR3, the DNA is TGCAGCGTTGATGGGCAGGGGATTTGGGGTGGCTACACCTTC. As protein: CSVDGQGIWGGYTF.

This clonotype was seen more than once but under ten times. This sequence joins TRBV5-1 and TRBJ2-7; TRBD2 matches at 7 bases. Germline V gene lookup returns CDR1 SGHRS and CDR2 YFSETQ. V was clipped by 5 bases and J by 1 base; unmatched bases: 6. The CDR3 is 14 residues long. The CDR3 region has the DNA TGCGCCAGCAGGTCGGCGGGAGAATCCTACGAGCAGTACTTC. Translated: CASRSAGESYEQYF.

V and J are TRBV5-4 and TRBJ2-7, with a weak D call TRBD2 (5 bases). The CDR3 covers 11 residues. CDR1 is SGHNT and CDR2 is YYREEE in the germline V gene (reference sequence). V lost 3 bases and J 7 bases, leaving 8 bases between the germline ends. The CDR3 reads CASSSREEQYF. The CDR3 DNA reads as TGTGCCAGCAGCTCTCGGGAAGAGCAGTACTTC. Based on the CDR3 plus reference TRBV5-4 and TRBJ2-7, the full variable domain is ETGVTQSPTHLIKTRGQQVTLRCSSQSGHNTVSWYQQALGQGPQFIFQYYREEENGRGNFPPRFSGLQFPNYSSELNVNALELDDSALYLCASSSREEQYFGPGTRLTVT.

This clonotype occurred many times. The chain recombines TRBV5-1 with TRBJ2-5, with D tentatively TRBD1 (6 bases). Germline V gene data show CDR1 as SGHRS and CDR2 as YFSETQ. The CDR3 is made up of 15 amino acids. Between the trimmed V and J ends, which lost 2 bases and 2 bases, there was a span of 13 bases. DNA for the CDR3: TGCGCCAGCAGCTTTACTGACAGGATACAAGAGACCCAGTACTTC. Its translation is CASSFTDRIQETQYF.

This clonotype was recorded many times. The chain carries TRBV7-8 and TRBJ2-7; D might be TRBD2 (6 bases). There are 10 residues in the CDR3. Germline assignment: CDR1 SGHVS and CDR2 FQNEAQ. Trimming shortened V by 11 bases and J by 3 bases, and 8 bases separated the two germline ends. The DNA of the CDR3 is TGTGCCGCGGGGAACTACGAGCAGTACTTC. Its protein is CAAGNYEQYF.

This clonotype was observed many times. The chain joins TRBV7-2 to TRBJ1-6, with D possibly TRBD1 on 5 matching bases. The V end lost 5 bases, the J end lost 9 bases, and 14 bases lay between the germline ends. The CDR3 contains 14 residues. Germline-derived CDR1 and CDR2 are SGHTA and FQGNSA. The CDR3 region is CASSPGGAGSPLHF. The CDR3 bases are TGTGCCAGCAGCCCGGGGGGAGCCGGTTCACCCCTCCACTTT.

This clonotype was observed many times. CDR3 region: CASREVRLAAYNEQFF. CDR3 sequence (DNA): TGTGCCAGCAGGGAAGTCCGACTAGCGGCGTACAATGAGCAGTTCTTC. This chain joins TRBV6-2 or TRBV6-3 and TRBJ2-1; 9 bases are a match to TRBD2. Germline V gene data show CDR1 as MNHEY and CDR2 as SVGEGT. Trimming cost V 6 bases and J 4 bases; bases outside gene matches: 10. This CDR3 is built from 16 residues.

There are many counts of this clonotype. The chain links TRBV3-1 to TRBJ2-7, with 8 bases that match TRBD1. Trimming took 1 base from V and 3 from J; bases not matched to a gene: 5. Looked up from germline, CDR1 is LGHDT and CDR2 is YNNKEL (reference sequence). CDR3 length: 15 residues. The CDR3 sequence: CASSQAPGGGYEQYF. The CDR3 nucleotides are TGTGCCAGCAGCCAAGCCCCAGGGGGCGGCTACGAGCAGTACTTC.

This clonotype came up many times. J is TRBJ1-5 and V is TRBV11-2; D is ambiguous. This CDR3 is built from 15 residues. Trimming left V 4 bases short and J 5 bases short, with 15 bases between. CDR1 is SGHAT, CDR2 FQNNGV, per germline. The CDR3 coding sequence is TGTGCCAGCAGCTCCGCAGCGGGCACGCATCAGCCCCAGCATTTT. Protein: CASSSAAGTHQPQHF.

The chain carries TRBV5-1 and TRBJ2-3; D is unclear. The V and J ends lost 0 bases and 5 bases respectively, with 13 bases between them. CDR3 length equals 15 residues. The germline V gene has CDR1 SGHRS and CDR2 YFSETQ. The CDR3 sequence: CASSLDKTDQDTQYF. The CDR3 coding sequence is TGCGCCAGCAGCTTGGATAAGACGGATCAAGATACGCAGTATTTT.

The chain employs TRBV14 and TRBJ2-4; no definite D call. V shed 5 bases and J shed 0 bases, with 5 bases lying between them. The CDR3 extends over 13 amino acids. CDR1 SGHDN and CDR2 FVKESK come from the germline V gene. DNA for the CDR3: TGTGCCAGCAGCTCCCTAGCCAAAAACATTCAGTACTTC. It encodes CASSSLAKNIQYF.

The table lists this clonotype with many counts. The rearrangement uses TRBV20-1 and TRBJ2-5; D is unresolved. The length of the CDR3 is 12 residues. Trimming removed 3 bases from V and 5 bases from J, with 10 bases in between. Germline values: CDR1 DFQATT, CDR2 SNEGSKA (reference sequence). DNA of the CDR3: TGCAGTGCTAGGGCGTCAGAGGAGACCCAGTACTTC. Translation gives CSARASEETQYF.

In this sample, this clonotype turned up many times. V usage is TRBV5-1 and J usage is TRBJ1-1, with D unclear. Germline values: CDR1 SGHRS, CDR2 YFSETQ. V was pared by 0 bases and J by 5 bases, with 5 bases between. The length of the CDR3 is 12 residues. In DNA, the CDR3 is TGCGCCAGCAGCTTGGGTTGGACTGAAGCTTTCTTT. Encoded protein: CASSLGWTEAFF.

The CDR3 sequence: CASSLGWNYNEQFF. CDR3 nucleotides: TGTGCCAGCAGCTTAGGTTGGAACTACAATGAGCAGTTCTTC. The genes are TRBV11-3 and TRBJ2-1; D uncertain. The CDR3 consists of 14 residues. The germline V gene has CDR1 SGHNT and CDR2 YENEEA. V lost 1 base and J lost 3, with 7 bases in between.